This TCR beta chain was captured in a study of T cells in Graves' hyperthyroidism and ophthalmopathy. Study background: Peripheral blood sampling occurred at initial diagnosis, before any treatment.

RNA transcripts provided the source from which TCR beta CDR3 regions were amplified. In the first-round RT-PCR of the TCR CDR3, the HTBI primer set was used. TCRdb re-called the multiplex PCR reads with MiXCR, one entry per CDR3 protein. The sample carries 500,000 to 600,000 distinct CDR3 sequences, 16% recorded once. V was pared by 8 bases and J by 8 bases, with 12 bases between. The germline gives CDR1 MNHNS, CDR2 SASEGT. The CDR3 is 11 amino acids. Diagnosis of hyperthyroidism was new in patients aged 18 to 65, and its duration was under 2 months. Study-wide results and caveats: Most thyroid clonotypes that were expanded above 0.001 also turned up in blood.

The table lists this clonotype with a few counts. Its antigen remains unknown. The sample was blood. The sequence was collected from a woman younger than 30 with Graves' hyperthyroidism. The V and J genes are TRBV6-1 and TRBJ1-1; D unresolved. CDR3 coding DNA: TGTGCCAGCCAGTCGCCCAGAGAAGCTTTCTTT. Translation: CASQSPREAFF.